These T cell receptor beta chains were read from a single sample in a study of T cell responses to AZD1222 COVID-19 vaccine. Generated by immunoSEQ multiplex PCR, the TCRdb table keeps only in-frame clones and is missing some. This table has about 150,000 clones, more than 85% appearing once. This sample comprised peripheral blood, obtained 28 days after the second AZD1222 dose. These receptors were taken from an adult who received the AZD1222 COVID-19 vaccine. CDR3s include the opening cysteine and the closing phenylalanine or tryptophan. A D gene is named only where the DNA matches it firmly. Size tells how often a clone was seen (once, few, many) or the class of an expanded clone, and some rows leave it out.

abundance | j_gene | v_gene | d_gene | CDR3aa | CDR3nt
. | TRBJ1-4 | TRBV27 | TRBD1 | CASSPNTGTVRQKLFF | TGTGCCAGCAGTCCGAACACCGGGACAGTACGTCAAAAACTGTTTTTT
. | TRBJ1-5 | TRBV19 | TRBD1 | CASSGGLGQGGNQPQHF | TGTGCCAGTAGTGGGGGATTGGGACAGGGCGGCAATCAGCCCCAGCATTTT
. | TRBJ2-7 | TRBV2 | . | CASSAVTEAYEQYF | TGTGCCAGCAGTGCGGTGACAGAAGCCTACGAGCAGTACTTC
. | TRBJ2-2 | TRBV7-9 | . | CASSYGEGAARSTGELFF | TGTGCCAGCAGCTACGGGGAGGGGGCAGCCCGGAGCACCGGGGAGCTGTTTTTT
. | TRBJ1-1 | TRBV9 | . | CASSGTLTEAFF | TGTGCCAGCAGCGGGACCCTCACTGAAGCTTTCTTT
. | TRBJ1-1 | TRBV9 | TRBD1 | CASSGKQGRMNTEAFF | TGTGCCAGCAGCGGTAAACAGGGGAGGATGAACACTGAAGCTTTCTTT
. | TRBJ2-3 | TRBV6-1 | . | CASSEWRATDTQYF | TGTGCCAGCAGTGAATGGCGCGCCACAGATACGCAGTATTTT
. | TRBJ2-1 | TRBV19 | . | CASSTIWEDFEQFF | TGTGCCAGTAGTACCATCTGGGAGGACTTTGAGCAGTTCTTC
once | TRBJ2-7 | TRBV12-3/TRBV12-4 | . | CASSPGYGHEQYF | TGTGCCAGCTCCCCGGGATACGGCCACGAGCAGTACTTC
. | TRBJ1-6 | TRBV19 | . | CASSIQGGNSPLHF | TGTGCCAGTAGTATACAGGGTGGCAATTCACCCCTCCACTTT
. | TRBJ2-2 | TRBV9 | TRBD2 | CASSVAAGGTGELFF | TGTGCCAGCAGCGTAGCGGCGGGGGGGACCGGGGAGCTGTTTTTT
. | TRBJ1-5 | TRBV28 | . | CASSPLAKPQHF | TGTGCCAGCAGTCCCCTAGCGAAGCCCCAGCATTTT
. | TRBJ1-2 | TRBV6-5 | . | CASTTHVYGYTF | TGTGCCAGCACCACACATGTCTATGGCTACACCTTC
. | TRBJ2-3 | TRBV30 | TRBD2 | CAWSVQTSGGRYTDTQYF | TGTGCCTGGAGTGTACAGACTAGCGGGGGGCGGTACACAGATACGCAGTATTTT
. | TRBJ1-2 | TRBV6-5 | . | CASSYLGLTYNYGYTF | TGTGCCAGCAGTTACCTTGGATTGACTTATAACTATGGCTACACCTTC
. | TRBJ2-3 | TRBV4-1 | . | CASSQPLATTDTQYF | TGCGCCAGCAGCCAACCCTTAGCAACCACAGATACGCAGTATTTT
. | TRBJ1-2 | TRBV10-2 | . | CASSGGGTNNYGYTF | TGCGCCAGCAGTGGTGGGGGTACAAATAACTATGGCTACACCTTC
. | TRBJ1-5 | TRBV7-8 | . | CASSPGANNQPQHF | TGTGCCAGCAGCCCAGGGGCGAACAATCAGCCCCAGCATTTT
. | TRBJ2-2 | TRBV15 | . | CATSRDGQGRWTGELFF | TGTGCCACCAGCAGAGATGGTCAGGGACGATGGACCGGGGAGCTGTTTTTT
once | TRBJ1-5 | TRBV20-1 | . | CSASEGLRRNQPQHF | TGCAGTGCTAGTGAGGGACTCCGGCGCAATCAGCCCCAGCATTTT
. | TRBJ1-5 | TRBV19 | . | CASTPGFRANQPQHF | TGTGCCAGTACCCCTGGGTTCAGAGCGAATCAGCCCCAGCATTTT
. | TRBJ2-2 | TRBV28 | TRBD1 | CASSRGLRFRDRGRSNTGELFF | TGTGCCAGCAGCCGGGGGTTGAGATTCCGGGACAGGGGGAGATCGAACACCGGGGAGCTGTTTTTT
. | TRBJ2-2 | TRBV10-3 | TRBD2 | CAIHGGGTGELFF | TGTGCCATCCACGGGGGAGGGACCGGGGAGCTGTTTTTT
. | TRBJ2-5 | TRBV3-1/TRBV3-2 | . | CASSHYAGGGKETQYF | TGTGCCAGCAGCCATTACGCGGGCGGAGGGAAAGAGACCCAGTACTTC
. | TRBJ2-7 | TRBV19 | . | CASSMLQSSRDEQYF | TGTGCCAGTAGTATGCTACAATCCTCCCGGGACGAGCAGTACTTC
. | TRBJ2-6 | TRBV9 | . | CASSVDSGANVLTF | TGTGCCAGCAGCGTAGACTCTGGGGCCAACGTCCTGACTTTC
. | TRBJ2-7 | TRBV5-5 | TRBD1 | CASSFRDRGLSYEQYF | TGTGCCAGCAGCTTTCGGGACAGGGGGCTTTCCTACGAGCAGTACTTC
. | TRBJ2-2 | TRBV9 | . | CASSVDGEPGELFF | TGTGCCAGCAGCGTAGACGGGGAGCCCGGGGAGCTGTTTTTT
. | TRBJ2-7 | TRBV18 | . | CASSPRLGYEQYF | TGTGCCAGCTCACCAAGGTTGGGCTACGAGCAGTACTTC
once | TRBJ1-1 | TRBV19 | . | CASRPFWASYEAFF | TGTGCCAGTAGACCCTTTTGGGCGAGCTACGAAGCTTTCTTT
. | TRBJ1-4 | TRBV29-1 | TRBD1 | CSVAEGAEKLFF | TGCAGCGTTGCAGAGGGGGCGGAAAAACTGTTTTTT
. | TRBJ1-6 | TRBV6-5 | . | CASSLGRVGSPLHF | TGTGCCAGCAGTTTGGGCCGGGTGGGATCACCCCTCCACTTT
. | TRBJ2-1 | TRBV11-2 | . | CASSLGGFYNEQFF | TGTGCCAGCAGCTTAGGTGGGTTCTACAATGAGCAGTTCTTC